Detailed here is one T cell receptor beta chain. Its antigen is unidentified. The sample belongs to a study of shared clonotypes between healthy human individuals. Whole-study findings and limits: Estimated richness values were generally larger in naive subsets than in memory subsets.

Here immunoSEQ multiplex PCR was the method, and the copy in TCRdb shows in-frame clones only, minus some. The sample lists under 1,100,000 clones, about 70% occurring once. V lost 1 base and J 9 bases, leaving 16 bases between the germline ends. In germline, CDR1 is SGHTA, CDR2 FQGNSA. The CDR3 contains 15 residues. The source is a man aged 18 to 29 in good health. J is TRBJ2-1 and V is TRBV7-2; D remains unclear. Sequencing was done on a sample of memory CD4+ T cells sorted from blood. The sample's subset: CD45RA-negative fraction. The CDR3 loop is CASSLGVGRFGEQFF. Here the CDR3 DNA reads TGTGCCAGCAGCTTAGGGGTAGGTCGGTTCGGTGAGCAGTTCTTC.